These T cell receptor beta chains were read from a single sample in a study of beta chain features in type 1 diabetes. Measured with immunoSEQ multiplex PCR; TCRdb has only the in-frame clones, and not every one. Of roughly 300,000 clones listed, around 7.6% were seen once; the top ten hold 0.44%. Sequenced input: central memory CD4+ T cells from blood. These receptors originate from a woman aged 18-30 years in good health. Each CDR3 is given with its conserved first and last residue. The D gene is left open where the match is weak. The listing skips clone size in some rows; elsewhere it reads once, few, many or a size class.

DNA: TGTGCCAGCTCACCTCCAACGTCGACAGGGCGCACCGGGGAGCTGTTTTTT
CDR3: CASSPPTSTGRTGELFF
V: TRBV18
J: TRBJ2-2
size: few
D: TRBD1

DNA: TGTGCCAGCAGCTTAGATCCCGGACCCCTAACGGGACAGTTCTTC
CDR3: CASSLDPGPLTGQFF
V: TRBV11-2
J: TRBJ2-1
size: NA
D: NA

DNA: TGTGCCAGCAGTGGTTTCGGGACAGGTAGCAATGAGCAGTTCTTC
CDR3: CASSGFGTGSNEQFF
V: TRBV2
J: TRBJ2-1
size: NA
D: TRBD1

DNA: TGTGCCAGCTACGGCAGGGCAGATACGCAGTATTTT
CDR3: CASYGRADTQYF
V: TRBV28
J: TRBJ2-3
size: many
D: NA

DNA: TGTGCCAGCAGCTCCTGGACTAGCGAGGCCTCCTACGAGCAGTACTTC
CDR3: CASSSWTSEASYEQYF
V: TRBV7-9
J: TRBJ2-7
size: NA
D: TRBD2

DNA: TGTGCCAGCAGTATAACAGGATCTTACAATGAGCAGTTCTTC
CDR3: CASSITGSYNEQFF
V: TRBV6-5
J: TRBJ2-1
size: NA
D: NA

DNA: TGTGCCAGCAGCTTAGACGGCGGGAGGGCCCGGGAGCAGTACTTC
CDR3: CASSLDGGRAREQYF
V: TRBV7-2
J: TRBJ2-7
size: many
D: TRBD2

DNA: TGTGCCAGCAGCTTAGACCGACAGTATCTCGAGCAGTACTTC
CDR3: CASSLDRQYLEQYF
V: TRBV7-2
J: TRBJ2-7
size: few
D: NA

DNA: TGTGCCAGCAGTTTAAAAGGAACCCTAGTCGGGCAGTACTTC
CDR3: CASSLKGTLVGQYF
V: TRBV27
J: TRBJ2-7
size: NA
D: NA

DNA: TGTGCCAGCAGCCTCCCGGGGACCAATGAGCAGTTCTTC
CDR3: CASSLPGTNEQFF
V: TRBV11-2
J: TRBJ2-1
size: few
D: NA

DNA: TGTGCCAGCAGCCAAGATAGGGGACGAGGTTTTGGGCAGTACTTC
CDR3: CASSQDRGRGFGQYF
V: TRBV4-2
J: TRBJ2-7
size: once
D: NA

DNA: TGTGCCAGCAGAGCGGGTTCCTCCTACGAGCAGTACTTC
CDR3: CASRAGSSYEQYF
V: TRBV2
J: TRBJ2-7
size: NA
D: NA

DNA: TGTGCCAGCAGAACTAGCATAGGTTTGGACTACAATGAGCAGTTCTTC
CDR3: CASRTSIGLDYNEQFF
V: TRBV5-4
J: TRBJ2-1
size: NA
D: NA

DNA: TGTGCCAGCACCGGAACCGGTGGGACCCAGTACTTC
CDR3: CASTGTGGTQYF
V: TRBV6-4
J: TRBJ2-5
size: few
D: NA

DNA: TGCGCCAGCAGCCAAAGACTAGCGGGAGGGCCTAACTACGAGCAGTACTTC
CDR3: CASSQRLAGGPNYEQYF
V: TRBV5-1
J: TRBJ2-7
size: few
D: TRBD2

DNA: TGTGCCAGCTCACCTGGCAGGGGTAACAATGAGCAGTTCTTC
CDR3: CASSPGRGNNEQFF
V: TRBV18
J: TRBJ2-1
size: many
D: NA

DNA: TGCGCCAGCAGCCAAGGCACAGGTGGGGTCTCTGGAAACACCATATATTTT
CDR3: CASSQGTGGVSGNTIYF
V: TRBV4-3
J: TRBJ1-3
size: NA
D: NA

DNA: TGTGCCAGCAGCTCAATACAGACTAGCGGGGGTTACAATGAGCAGTTCTTC
CDR3: CASSSIQTSGGYNEQFF
V: TRBV11-2
J: TRBJ2-1
size: NA
D: TRBD2

DNA: NA
CDR3: CASSPRLFGPDTQYF
V: TRBV5-1
J: TRBJ2-3
size: NA
D: NA

DNA: TGTGCCAGCAGTTTTAGGGCGACAGGGGAGCTGTTTTTT
CDR3: CASSFRATGELFF
V: TRBV27
J: TRBJ2-2
size: few
D: NA

DNA: TGTGCCAGCAGCCGATCACGAGCGGGAGTTGTCACAGATACGCAGTATTTT
CDR3: CASSRSRAGVVTDTQYF
V: TRBV7-9
J: TRBJ2-3
size: few
D: TRBD2

DNA: TGTGCCAGCAGCTTCTTCTCTGGGGCCAACGTCCTGACTTTC
CDR3: CASSFFSGANVLTF
V: TRBV7-9
J: TRBJ2-6
size: many
D: NA

DNA: TGTGCCAGCAGCGTAGGTACGGGACAGACAGATACGCAGTATTTT
CDR3: CASSVGTGQTDTQYF
V: TRBV9
J: TRBJ2-3
size: few
D: TRBD1

DNA: TGTGCCAGCAGCCCCACGACAGGGGGCCCGGCACCCCTCCACTTT
CDR3: CASSPTTGGPAPLHF
V: TRBV9
J: TRBJ1-6
size: NA
D: TRBD1

DNA: TGTGCCAGCACCTACAGCGCTACCTATGGCTACACCTTC
CDR3: CASTYSATYGYTF
V: TRBV6-6
J: TRBJ1-2
size: few
D: NA

DNA: TGTGCCAGCACTAAGCCTGGGCTAGCGGGATACAATGAGCAGTTCTTC
CDR3: CASTKPGLAGYNEQFF
V: TRBV7-2
J: TRBJ2-1
size: few
D: TRBD2

DNA: TGTGCCAGCAGCGCAAAGTGGACGGTACAAGAGACCCAGTACTTC
CDR3: CASSAKWTVQETQYF
V: TRBV7-2
J: TRBJ2-5
size: NA
D: NA

DNA: TGTGCCAGCAGCCCCTTCTGGGATCAGCCCCAGCATTTT
CDR3: CASSPFWDQPQHF
V: TRBV27
J: TRBJ1-5
size: NA
D: NA

DNA: TGTGCCAGCAGTGAGCGACTAGTAAATGAGCAGTTCTTC
CDR3: CASSERLVNEQFF
V: TRBV6-1
J: TRBJ2-1
size: few
D: NA

DNA: TGTGCCAGCAGCTTAGAGCGGGCCTCCTACAATGAGCAGTTCTTC
CDR3: CASSLERASYNEQFF
V: TRBV7-3
J: TRBJ2-1
size: NA
D: NA